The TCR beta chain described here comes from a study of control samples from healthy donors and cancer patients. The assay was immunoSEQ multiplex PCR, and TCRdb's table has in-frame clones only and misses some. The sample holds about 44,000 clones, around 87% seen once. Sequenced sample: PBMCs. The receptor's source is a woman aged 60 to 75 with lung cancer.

The CDR3 region is CASSHGTEAFF. For the CDR3, the DNA is TGCGCCAGCAGCCATGGAACTGAAGCTTTCTTT. The chain couples TRBV5-1 to TRBJ1-1; D gene uncertain. This CDR3 region has 11 residues. Trimming shortened V by 4 bases and J by 5 bases, and 6 bases separated the two germline ends. CDR1 and CDR2 (germline): SGHRS, YFSETQ. Full variable domain (missing parts from reference TRBV5-1 and TRBJ1-1): KAGVTQTPRYLIKTRGQQVTLSCSPISGHRSVSWYQQTPGQGLQFLFEYFSETQRNKGNFPGRFSGRQFSNSRSEMNVSTLELGDSALYLCASSHGTEAFFGQGTRLTVV.